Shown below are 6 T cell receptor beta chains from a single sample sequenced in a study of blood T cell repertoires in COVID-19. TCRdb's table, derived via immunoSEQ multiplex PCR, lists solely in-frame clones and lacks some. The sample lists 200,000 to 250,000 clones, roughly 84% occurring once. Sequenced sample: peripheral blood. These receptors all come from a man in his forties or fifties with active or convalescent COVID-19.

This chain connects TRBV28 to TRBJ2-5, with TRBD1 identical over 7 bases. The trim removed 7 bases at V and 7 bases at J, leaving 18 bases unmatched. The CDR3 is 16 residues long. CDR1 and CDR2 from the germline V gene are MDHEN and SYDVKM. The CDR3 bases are TGTGCCAGCAACCCAGGGGGACAAGCGGCGGGTGGGACCCAGTACTTC. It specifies CASNPGGQAAGGTQYF.

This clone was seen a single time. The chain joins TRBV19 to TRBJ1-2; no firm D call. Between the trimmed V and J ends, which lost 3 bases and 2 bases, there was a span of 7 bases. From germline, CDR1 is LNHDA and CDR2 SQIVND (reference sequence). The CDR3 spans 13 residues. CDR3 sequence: CASSIWRNYGYTF. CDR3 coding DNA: TGTGCCAGTAGTATTTGGCGGAACTATGGCTACACCTTC.

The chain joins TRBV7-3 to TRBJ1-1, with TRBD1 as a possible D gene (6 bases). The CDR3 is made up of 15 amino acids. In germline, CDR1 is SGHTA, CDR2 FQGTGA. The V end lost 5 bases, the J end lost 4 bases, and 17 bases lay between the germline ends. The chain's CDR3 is CASSPGAGWTTEAFF. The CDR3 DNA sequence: TGTGCCAGCAGCCCAGGGGCAGGGTGGACCACTGAAGCTTTCTTT.

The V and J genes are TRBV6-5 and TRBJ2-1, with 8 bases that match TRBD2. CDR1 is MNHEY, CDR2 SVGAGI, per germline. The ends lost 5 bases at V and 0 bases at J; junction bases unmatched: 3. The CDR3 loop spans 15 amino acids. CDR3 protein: CASSPSGHSYNEQFF. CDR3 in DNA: TGTGCCAGCAGTCCTAGCGGGCACTCCTACAATGAGCAGTTCTTC.

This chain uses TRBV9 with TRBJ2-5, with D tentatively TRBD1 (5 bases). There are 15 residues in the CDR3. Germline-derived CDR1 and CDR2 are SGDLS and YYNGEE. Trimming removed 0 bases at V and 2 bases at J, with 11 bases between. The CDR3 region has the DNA TGTGCCAGCAGCGTAGAAGGGGTTTATCAAGAGACCCAGTACTTC. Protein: CASSVEGVYQETQYF.

CDR3: CSVGNQGVGGEKLFF. In DNA, the CDR3 is TGCAGCGTTGGGAACCAAGGGGTGGGAGGTGAAAAACTGTTTTTT. This chain uses TRBV29-1 with TRBJ1-4, with D possibly matching TRBD1 (5 bases). Germline loops: CDR1 SQVTM, CDR2 ANQGSEA. The length of the CDR3 is 15 residues. V gave up 4 bases and J gave up 7 bases, with 19 bases separating them. The full variable domain, with the rest looked up from reference TRBV29-1 and TRBJ1-4, is SAVISQKPSRDICQRGTSLTIQCQVDSQVTMMFWYRQQPGQSLTLIATANQGSEATYESGFVIDKFPISRPNLTFSTLTVSNMSPEDSSIYLCSVGNQGVGGEKLFFGSGTQLSVL.